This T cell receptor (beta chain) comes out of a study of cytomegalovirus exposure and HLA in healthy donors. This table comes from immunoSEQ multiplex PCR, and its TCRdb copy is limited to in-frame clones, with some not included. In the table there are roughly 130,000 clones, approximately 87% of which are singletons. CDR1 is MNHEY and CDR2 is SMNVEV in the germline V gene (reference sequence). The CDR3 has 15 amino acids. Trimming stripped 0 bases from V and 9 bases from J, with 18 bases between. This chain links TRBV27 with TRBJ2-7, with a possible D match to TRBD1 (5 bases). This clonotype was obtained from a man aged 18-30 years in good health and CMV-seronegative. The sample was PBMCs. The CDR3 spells CASSLSDRPTDVQYF. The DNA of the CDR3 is TGTGCCAGCAGTTTATCTGACAGACCTACGGATGTGCAGTACTTC.